Listed below are T cell receptor beta chains from one sample, sequenced in a study of identical twins. From the 5' RACE reads, TCRdb called clonotypes with MiXCR, one entry per CDR3 protein. The table lists around 650,000 distinct CDR3 sequences, roughly 7.2% of them singletons, with around 1.6% in the top ten. These same data were also listed under a study on yellow fever vaccine responses in identical twins.

The sequenced sample was PBMCs. The receptors originated from a young woman in good health. CDR3s include the opening cysteine and the closing phenylalanine or tryptophan. Fields, in order: J gene, V gene, D gene, clone size, CDR3 DNA, CDR3 protein. A D gene is named only where the DNA matches it firmly. A row's size may be missing; if present it is once, few, many or a size class.

TRBJ2-1,TRBV12-3/TRBV12-4,NA,medium-sized,TGTGCCAGCAGTGTAACTATAAACAATGAGCAGTTCTTC,CASSVTINNEQFF
TRBJ1-6,TRBV20-1,NA,many,TGCAGTGCAAGACAGGTCCCGAATTCACCCCTCCACTTT,CSARQVPNSPLHF
TRBJ2-2,TRBV14,NA,NA,TGTGCCAGCAGCCATTACCGACAGAACACCGGGGAGCTGTTTTTT,CASSHYRQNTGELFF
TRBJ2-6,TRBV5-1,NA,NA,TGCGCCAGCAGCTTGGGACAGCGGAGCTCTGGGGCCAACGTCCTGACTTTC,CASSLGQRSSGANVLTF
TRBJ1-3,TRBV29-1,NA,NA,TGCAGCGTTGTTACTGACCCGGTGAGGAACACCATATATTTT,CSVVTDPVRNTIYF
TRBJ2-5,TRBV9,TRBD2,few,TGTGCCAGCAGCGGACTAGCGGGATTTGAGACCCAGTACTTC,CASSGLAGFETQYF
TRBJ2-2,TRBV9,TRBD2,few,TGTGCCAGCAGCACGCGGGAGGCGAACACCGGGGAGCTGTTTTTT,CASSTREANTGELFF
TRBJ1-5,TRBV28,NA,few,TGTGCCAGCAGGGCGGACAGAATCAATCAGCCCCAGCATTTT,CASRADRINQPQHF
TRBJ1-1,TRBV18,NA,NA,TGTGCCAGCTCACCCATGGGCACAAACACTGAAGCTTTCTTT,CASSPMGTNTEAFF
TRBJ2-1,TRBV7-8,TRBD1,few,TGTGCCAGCAGCCCTAGCAGGGGGAACAATGAGCAGTTCTTC,CASSPSRGNNEQFF
TRBJ2-7,TRBV29-1,NA,many,TGCAGCGTACACACCCCGGACCGCTACGAGCAGTACTTC,CSVHTPDRYEQYF
TRBJ2-1,TRBV20-1,TRBD2,few,TGCAGTGCTAGGACTAGCGGGAGTTTATTTTCCTACAATGAGCAGTTCTTC,CSARTSGSLFSYNEQFF
TRBJ2-1,TRBV24-1,TRBD2,NA,TGTGCCACCAGTGATTTGCCGATCCAGAGAGATAGCGGGAAAAGCTCCTACAATGAGCAGTTCTTC,CATSDLPIQRDSGKSSYNEQFF
TRBJ2-5,TRBV24-1,NA,many,TGTGCCACCAGGACTAACGACGGAGAGACCCAGTACTTC,CATRTNDGETQYF
TRBJ2-6,TRBV12-3/TRBV12-4,NA,many,TGTGCCAGCAGTTTTCCCTCGTCCAACCGGGACTGGGACGGCTCTGGGGCCAACGTCCTGACTTTC,CASSFPSSNRDWDGSGANVLTF
TRBJ1-4,TRBV4-1,NA,NA,TGCGCCAGCAGCCAAACTTCCGGGGGGGAAAAACTGTTTTTT,CASSQTSGGEKLFF
TRBJ1-1,TRBV20-1,NA,many,TGCAGTGCTAGAGTCCCAGGGATTGTTGGGACTGAAGCTTTCTTT,CSARVPGIVGTEAFF
TRBJ2-5,TRBV5-1,TRBD1,NA,TGCGCCAGCAGCCCCGTGAGGACAGGGGAGACCCAGTACTTC,CASSPVRTGETQYF
TRBJ1-1,TRBV12-3/TRBV12-4,NA,NA,TGTGCCAGCAGTTTTACAGGGCTTTTCACTGAAGCTTTCTTT,CASSFTGLFTEAFF
TRBJ2-5,TRBV24-1,TRBD2,NA,TGTGCCACCAGTGATACTAGCGGGAGAGAGACCCAGTACTTC,CATSDTSGRETQYF
TRBJ2-7,TRBV29-1,NA,NA,TGCAGCGTGGAATACGAATACGAGCAGTACTTC,CSVEYEYEQYF
TRBJ2-5,TRBV3-1,NA,many,TGTGCCAGCTCGAGGGGGGTCGGGGTCCAAGAGACCCAGTACTTC,CASSRGVGVQETQYF
TRBJ2-3,TRBV10-3,NA,few,TGTGCCATCAGTGAACGGACGTCCAGCACAGATACGCAGTATTTT,CAISERTSSTDTQYF
TRBJ2-2,TRBV6-2/TRBV6-3,NA,few,TGTGCCAGCAGTTCCCCCGACAGATTATTGACCGGGGAGCTGTTTTTT,CASSSPDRLLTGELFF
TRBJ2-1,TRBV6-5,TRBD2,many,TGTGCCAGCACCAAGCGGGAGTCCAATGAGCAGTTCTTC,CASTKRESNEQFF
TRBJ2-2,TRBV7-3,NA,NA,TGTGCCAGCAGCTTAAACAGCGGCCTGAACACCGGGGAGCTGTTTTTT,CASSLNSGLNTGELFF
TRBJ1-6,TRBV12-3/TRBV12-4,NA,many,TGTGCCAGCAGTTTTATGGGTGCCCCCCTCCACTTT,CASSFMGAPLHF
TRBJ2-1,TRBV5-1,NA,NA,TGCGCCAGCAGCTCCGGACATCGCTCCTACAATGAGCAGTTCTTC,CASSSGHRSYNEQFF
TRBJ2-7,TRBV6-2/TRBV6-3,NA,NA,TGTGCCAGCAGTTACTCAGGGGTACCCACCTACGAGCAGTACTTC,CASSYSGVPTYEQYF
TRBJ2-3,TRBV6-1,TRBD1,NA,TGTGCCAGCAGTGCAGAGACAGGGCCAGGAGATACGCAGTATTTT,CASSAETGPGDTQYF
TRBJ1-1,TRBV6-2/TRBV6-3,NA,NA,TGTGCCAGCAGTCCCCCCCTAAGAACTGAAGCTTTCTTT,CASSPPLRTEAFF
TRBJ2-1,TRBV11-3,TRBD2,NA,TGTGCCAGCAGCTTAGTTTCTAGCGGAACCTACAATGAGCAGTTCTTC,CASSLVSSGTYNEQFF
TRBJ2-1,TRBV24-1,NA,NA,TGTGCCACCAGTGATGTCGGAGGGGACCACCCCTACAATGAGCAGTTCTTC,CATSDVGGDHPYNEQFF
TRBJ2-7,TRBV6-5,TRBD2,NA,TGTGCCAGCAGTTGGGGCGGCGGGAGGGCCTACGAGCAGTACTTC,CASSWGGGRAYEQYF
TRBJ1-5,TRBV5-1,TRBD1,few,TGCGCCAGCAGCTTGGAGGGACAGAATCAGCCCCAGCATTTT,CASSLEGQNQPQHF
TRBJ2-5,TRBV12-3/TRBV12-4,TRBD2,few,TGTGCCAGCAGTTTTTTTATAGGACTAGAATTCCTCGAGACCCAGTACTTC,CASSFFIGLEFLETQYF
TRBJ2-4,TRBV11-2,TRBD1,many,TGTGCCAGCAGCGACGGGACAGGGCCCCAAGCCAAAAACATTCAGTACTTC,CASSDGTGPQAKNIQYF
TRBJ1-2,TRBV10-3,TRBD1,few,TGTGCCATCAGGGGACAGCATGATGGTGGCTACACCTTC,CAIRGQHDGGYTF
TRBJ2-5,TRBV12-3/TRBV12-4,TRBD1,few,TGTGCCAGCAGTTTAGGAGGGACAGGGAGATCACAGGGGACCCAGTACTTC,CASSLGGTGRSQGTQYF
TRBJ2-5,TRBV5-1,NA,NA,TGCGCCAGCAGCCCACAGATCTCGGAGACCCAGTACTTC,CASSPQISETQYF
TRBJ2-1,TRBV5-1,NA,NA,TGCGCCAGCAGTACAGGGACTTCCTACAATGAGCAGTTCTTC,CASSTGTSYNEQFF
TRBJ1-5,TRBV6-5,NA,NA,TGTGCCAGCAGTTACGACACCGATCAGCCCCAGCATTTT,CASSYDTDQPQHF
TRBJ1-2,TRBV7-9,NA,many,TGTGCCAGCAGCTTACAGGTTGGGGACTATGGCTACACCTTC,CASSLQVGDYGYTF